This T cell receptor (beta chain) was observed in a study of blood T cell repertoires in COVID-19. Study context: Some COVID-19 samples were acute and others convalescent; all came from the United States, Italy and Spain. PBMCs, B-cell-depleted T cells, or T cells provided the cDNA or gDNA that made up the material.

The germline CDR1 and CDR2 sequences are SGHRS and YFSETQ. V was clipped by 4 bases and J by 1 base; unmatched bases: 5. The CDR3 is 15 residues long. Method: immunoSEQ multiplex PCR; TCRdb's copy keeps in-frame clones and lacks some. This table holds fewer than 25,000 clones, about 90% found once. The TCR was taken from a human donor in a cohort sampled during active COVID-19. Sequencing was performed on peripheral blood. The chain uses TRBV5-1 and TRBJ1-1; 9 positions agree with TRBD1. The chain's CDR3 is CASSAGTGTNTEAFF. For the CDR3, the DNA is TGCGCCAGCAGCGCGGGGACAGGGACGAACACTGAAGCTTTCTTT.